These T cell receptor beta chains were read from a single sample in a study of metastatic and nonmetastatic thyroid tumors. TCRdb ran MiXCR on the PCR reads. Seen here are around 24,000 clones, roughly an eighth observed once, and the top ten hold about 15%. Sequencing used blood. All receptors come from a female donor with papillary thyroid cancer or a benign thyroid nodule (not recorded which). Some clones in this sample may be carry-over from other donors' samples. CDR3s include the opening cysteine and the closing phenylalanine or tryptophan. The order of the fields is V gene, J gene, CDR3 protein.

TRBV15	TRBJ1-2	CATTDRGYPGANYGYTF
TRBV12-3/TRBV12-4	TRBJ2-3	CASSALAGPTDTQYF
TRBV6-1	TRBJ1-3	CASSAQGPGNTIYF
TRBV10-3	TRBJ2-3	CAISGDGTQYF
TRBV2	TRBJ1-2	CASSEAARNYGYTF
TRBV12-3/TRBV12-4	TRBJ1-2	CASSPFGYRGGGYTF
TRBV28	TRBJ2-7	CASTRGGTYEQYF
TRBV20-1	TRBJ1-1	CSAYPPDRVGNTEAFF
TRBV7-7	TRBJ2-5	CASSPTGRETQYF
TRBV11-2	TRBJ1-2	CASSRYRDGPYGYTF
TRBV12-5	TRBJ2-1	CASAWGGSYNEQFF
TRBV10-3	TRBJ2-3	CSISGPTDTHYF
TRBV6-1	TRBJ1-1	CASSPRQGEPEAFF
TRBV5-4	TRBJ2-1	CASSNPGLAEEQFF
TRBV7-3	TRBJ2-6	CASSPAIAPGANVLTF
TRBV12-3/TRBV12-4	TRBJ2-7	CASSSLFAHEQYF
TRBV2	TRBJ2-4	CASSEVAKNIQYF
TRBV20-1	TRBJ2-3	CSARKESGEVVDTQYF
TRBV6-5	TRBJ2-7	CASSYSAGGPYEQYF
TRBV4-3	TRBJ1-4	CASSQEWTGGKKLFF
TRBV27	TRBJ2-5	CASRLLGGYQETQYF
TRBV24-1	TRBJ2-6	CATSEDRVDGANVLTF
TRBV7-8	TRBJ2-1	CASSQTYYEQFF
TRBV5-8	TRBJ2-7	CASPQETLWHEQYF
TRBV4-2	TRBJ2-1	CASSQYHASGYNEQFF
TRBV4-1	TRBJ1-5	CASSQDKHRGSNNQPQHF
TRBV11-3	TRBJ1-1	CASSPDGGNTEAFF
TRBV5-1	TRBJ2-5	CASSKLDRGVDETQYF
TRBV20-1	TRBJ1-4	CSARDGGNREKLFF
TRBV5-1	TRBJ2-3	CASSLWSSGTSTDTQYF